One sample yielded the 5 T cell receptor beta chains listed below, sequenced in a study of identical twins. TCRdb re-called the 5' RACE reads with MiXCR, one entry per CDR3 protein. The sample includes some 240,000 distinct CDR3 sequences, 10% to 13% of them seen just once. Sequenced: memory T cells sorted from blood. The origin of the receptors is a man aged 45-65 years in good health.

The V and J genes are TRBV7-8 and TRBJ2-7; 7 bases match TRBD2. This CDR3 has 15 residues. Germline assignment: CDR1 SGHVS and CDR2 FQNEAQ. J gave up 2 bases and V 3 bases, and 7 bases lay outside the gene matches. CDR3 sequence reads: CASSFLADSTYEQYF. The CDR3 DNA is TGTGCCAGCAGCTTCCTAGCGGACTCTACCTACGAGCAGTACTTC.

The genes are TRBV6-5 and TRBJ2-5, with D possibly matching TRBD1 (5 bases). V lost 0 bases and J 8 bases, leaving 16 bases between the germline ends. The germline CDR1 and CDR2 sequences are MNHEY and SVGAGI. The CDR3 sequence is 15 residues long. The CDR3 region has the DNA TGTGCCAGCAGTTACTCGAAGCAGGGATCCTCTACCCAGTACTTC. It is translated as CASSYSKQGSSTQYF.

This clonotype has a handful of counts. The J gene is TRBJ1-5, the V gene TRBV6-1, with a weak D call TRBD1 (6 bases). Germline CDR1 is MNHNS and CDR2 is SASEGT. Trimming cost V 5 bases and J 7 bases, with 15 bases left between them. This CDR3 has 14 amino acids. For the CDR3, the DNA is TGTGCCAGCAGTCCAACATACAGGGTGCAGCCCCAGCATTTT. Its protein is CASSPTYRVQPQHF.

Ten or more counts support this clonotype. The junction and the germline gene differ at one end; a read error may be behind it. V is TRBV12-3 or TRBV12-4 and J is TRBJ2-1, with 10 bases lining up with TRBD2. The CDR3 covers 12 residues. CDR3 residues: CASSPSGGALLF. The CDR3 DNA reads TGTGCCAGCAGTCCCAGCGGGGGGGCCCTCCTCTTC.

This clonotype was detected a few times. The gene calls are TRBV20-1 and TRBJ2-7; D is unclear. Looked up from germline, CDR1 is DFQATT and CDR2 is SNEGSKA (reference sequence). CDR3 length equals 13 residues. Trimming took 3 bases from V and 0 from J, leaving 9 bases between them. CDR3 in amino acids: CSASSAASYEQYF. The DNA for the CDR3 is TGCAGTGCTAGTTCTGCGGCCTCCTACGAGCAGTACTTC.